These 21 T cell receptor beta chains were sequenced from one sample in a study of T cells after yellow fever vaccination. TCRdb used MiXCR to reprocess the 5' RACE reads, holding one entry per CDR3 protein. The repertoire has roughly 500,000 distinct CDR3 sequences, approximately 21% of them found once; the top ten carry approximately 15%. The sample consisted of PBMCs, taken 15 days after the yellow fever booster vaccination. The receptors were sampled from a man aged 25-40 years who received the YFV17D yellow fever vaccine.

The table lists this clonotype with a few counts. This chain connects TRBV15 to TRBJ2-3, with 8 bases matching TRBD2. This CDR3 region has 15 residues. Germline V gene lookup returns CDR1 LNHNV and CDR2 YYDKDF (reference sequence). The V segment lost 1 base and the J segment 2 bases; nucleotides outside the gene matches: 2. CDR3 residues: CATSRVSGDTDTQYF. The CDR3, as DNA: TGTGCCACCAGCAGAGTTAGCGGGGACACAGATACGCAGTATTTT.

CDR3 sequence: CASRGGKSYEQYF. The CDR3 bases are TGTGCCAGCAGGGGAGGGAAATCCTACGAGCAGTACTTC. The chain has TRBV28 and TRBJ2-7; 7 bases line up with TRBD2. From germline, CDR1 is MDHEN and CDR2 SYDVKM. The CDR3 covers 13 residues. V was clipped by 6 bases and J by 1 base; unmatched bases: 3. The entire variable domain, with the rest obtained from reference TRBV28 and TRBJ2-7, is as follows: DVKVTQSSRYLVKRTGEKVFLECVQDMDHENMFWYRQDPGLGLRLIYFSYDVKMKEKGDIPEGYSVSREKKERFSLILESASTNQTSMYLCASRGGKSYEQYFGPGTRLTVT.

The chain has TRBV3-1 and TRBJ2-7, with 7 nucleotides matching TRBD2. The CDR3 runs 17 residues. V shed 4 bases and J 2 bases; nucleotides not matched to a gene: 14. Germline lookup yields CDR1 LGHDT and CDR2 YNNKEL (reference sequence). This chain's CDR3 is CASSPPASRGLTYEQYF. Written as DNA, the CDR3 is TGTGCCAGCAGCCCTCCAGCTTCCCGGGGACTAACCTACGAGCAGTACTTC.

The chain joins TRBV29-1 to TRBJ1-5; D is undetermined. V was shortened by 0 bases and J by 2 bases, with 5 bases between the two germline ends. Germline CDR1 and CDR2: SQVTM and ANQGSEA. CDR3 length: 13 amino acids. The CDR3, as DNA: TGCAGCGTTGAAGAACACCGCAATCAGCCCCAGCATTTT. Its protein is CSVEEHRNQPQHF.

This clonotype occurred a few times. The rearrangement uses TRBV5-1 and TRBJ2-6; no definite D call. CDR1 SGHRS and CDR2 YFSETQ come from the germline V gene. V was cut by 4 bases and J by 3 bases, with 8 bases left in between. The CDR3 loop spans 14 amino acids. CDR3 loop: CASSLKGGANVLTF. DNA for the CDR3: TGCGCCAGCAGCCTCAAGGGTGGGGCCAACGTCCTGACTTTC.

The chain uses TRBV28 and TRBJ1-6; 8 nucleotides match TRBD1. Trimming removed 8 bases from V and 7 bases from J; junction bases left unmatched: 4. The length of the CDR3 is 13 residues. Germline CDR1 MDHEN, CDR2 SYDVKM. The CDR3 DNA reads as TGTGCCAGCCGAACAGGGGGAAATTCACCCCTCCACTTT. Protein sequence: CASRTGGNSPLHF.

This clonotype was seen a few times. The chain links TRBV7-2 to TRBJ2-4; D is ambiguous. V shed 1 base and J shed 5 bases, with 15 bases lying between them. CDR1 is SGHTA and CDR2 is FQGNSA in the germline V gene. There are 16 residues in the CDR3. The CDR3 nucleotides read TGTGCCAGCAGCTTAGTAGGCACGGCCCTGGAAAACATTCAGTACTTC. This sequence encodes CASSLVGTALENIQYF.

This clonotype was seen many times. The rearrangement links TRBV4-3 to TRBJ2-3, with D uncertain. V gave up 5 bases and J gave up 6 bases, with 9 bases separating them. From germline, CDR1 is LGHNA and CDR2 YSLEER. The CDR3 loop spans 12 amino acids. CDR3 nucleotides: TGCGCCAGCAGCTCGGCCGGGGATACGCAGTATTTT. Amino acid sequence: CASSSAGDTQYF.

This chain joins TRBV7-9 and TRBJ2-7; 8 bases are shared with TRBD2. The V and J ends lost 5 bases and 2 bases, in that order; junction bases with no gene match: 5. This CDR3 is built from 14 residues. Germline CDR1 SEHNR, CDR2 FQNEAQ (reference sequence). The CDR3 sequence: CASSPPGGPYEQYF. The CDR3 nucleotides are TGTGCCAGCAGCCCCCCGGGGGGGCCCTACGAGCAGTACTTC.

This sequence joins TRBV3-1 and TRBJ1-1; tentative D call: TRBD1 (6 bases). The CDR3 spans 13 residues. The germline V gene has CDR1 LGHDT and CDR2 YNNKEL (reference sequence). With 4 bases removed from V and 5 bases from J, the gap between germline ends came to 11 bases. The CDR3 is CASSRSGATEAFF. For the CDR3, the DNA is TGTGCCAGCAGCCGCTCAGGGGCAACTGAAGCTTTCTTT.

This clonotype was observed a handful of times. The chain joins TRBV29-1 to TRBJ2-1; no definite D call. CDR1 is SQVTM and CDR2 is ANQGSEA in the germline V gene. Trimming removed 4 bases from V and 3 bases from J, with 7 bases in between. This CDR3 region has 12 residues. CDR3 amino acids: CSVGEDYNEQFF. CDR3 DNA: TGCAGCGTTGGCGAGGACTACAATGAGCAGTTCTTC.

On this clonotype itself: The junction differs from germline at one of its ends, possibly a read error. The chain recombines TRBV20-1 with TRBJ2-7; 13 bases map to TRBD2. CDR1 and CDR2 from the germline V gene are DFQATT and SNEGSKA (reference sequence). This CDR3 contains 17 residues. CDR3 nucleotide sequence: TGCTGTGCTACCGGACTAGCGGGAGTTGTCGTGGTCTGCGAGCAGTACTTC. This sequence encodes CCATGLAGVVVVCEQYF.

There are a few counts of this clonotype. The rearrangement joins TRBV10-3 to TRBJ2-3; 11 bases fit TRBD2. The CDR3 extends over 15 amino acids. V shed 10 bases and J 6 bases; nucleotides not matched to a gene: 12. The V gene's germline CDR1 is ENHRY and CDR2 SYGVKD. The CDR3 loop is CASYHGTSGADTQYF. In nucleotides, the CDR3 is TGTGCCAGCTACCACGGGACTAGCGGTGCGGATACGCAGTATTTT.

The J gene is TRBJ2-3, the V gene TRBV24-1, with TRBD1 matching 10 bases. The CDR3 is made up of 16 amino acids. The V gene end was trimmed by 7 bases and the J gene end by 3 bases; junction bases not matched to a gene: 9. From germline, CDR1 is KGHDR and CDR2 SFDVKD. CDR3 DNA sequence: TGTGCCACCAGCGGCAACGGGACAGGGGATACAGATACGCAGTATTTT. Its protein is CATSGNGTGDTDTQYF.

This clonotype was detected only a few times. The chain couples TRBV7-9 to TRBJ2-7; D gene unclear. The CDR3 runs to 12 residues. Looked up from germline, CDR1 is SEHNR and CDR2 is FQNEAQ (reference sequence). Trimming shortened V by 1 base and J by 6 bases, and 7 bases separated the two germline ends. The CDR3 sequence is CASSLVKTEQYF. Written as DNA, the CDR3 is TGTGCCAGCAGCTTAGTAAAGACCGAGCAGTACTTC. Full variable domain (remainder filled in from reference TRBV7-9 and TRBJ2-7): DTGVSQNPRHKITKRGQNVTFRCDPISEHNRLYWYRQTLGQGPEFLTYFQNEAQLEKSRLLSDRFSAERPKGSFSTLEIQRTEQGDSAMYLCASSLVKTEQYFGPGTRLTVT.

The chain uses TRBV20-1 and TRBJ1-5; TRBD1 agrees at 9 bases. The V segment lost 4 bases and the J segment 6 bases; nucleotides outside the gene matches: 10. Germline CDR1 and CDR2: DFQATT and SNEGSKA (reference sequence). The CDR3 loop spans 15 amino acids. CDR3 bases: TGCAGTGCTAAATCCGGGACAGGGCTCTCTCAGCCCCAGCATTTT. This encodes CSAKSGTGLSQPQHF.

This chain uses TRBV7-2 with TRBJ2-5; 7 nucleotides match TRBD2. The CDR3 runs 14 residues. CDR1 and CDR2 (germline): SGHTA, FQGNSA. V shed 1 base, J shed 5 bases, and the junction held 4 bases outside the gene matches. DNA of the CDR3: TGTGCCAGCAGCTTAGAAGCCGGGGGGGAGACCCAGTACTTC. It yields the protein CASSLEAGGETQYF. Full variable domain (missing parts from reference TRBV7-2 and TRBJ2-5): GAGVSQSPSNKVTEKGKDVELRCDPISGHTALYWYRQSLGQGLEFLIYFQGNSAPDKSGLPSDRFSAERTGGSVSTLTIQRTQQEDSAVYLCASSLEAGGETQYFGPGTRLLVL.

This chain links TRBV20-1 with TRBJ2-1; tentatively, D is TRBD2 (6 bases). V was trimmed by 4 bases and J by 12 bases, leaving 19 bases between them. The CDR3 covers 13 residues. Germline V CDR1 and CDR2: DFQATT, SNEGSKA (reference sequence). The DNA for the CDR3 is TGCAGTGCTACGACTCCCGACGGAGGGTGGCAGTTCTTC. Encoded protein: CSATTPDGGWQFF.

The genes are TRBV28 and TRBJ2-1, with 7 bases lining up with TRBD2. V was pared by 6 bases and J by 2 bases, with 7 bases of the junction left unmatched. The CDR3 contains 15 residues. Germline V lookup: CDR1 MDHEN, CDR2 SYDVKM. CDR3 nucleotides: TGTGCCAGCAGCATAAGCGGGATCGCCTACAATGAGCAGTTCTTC. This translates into CASSISGIAYNEQFF.

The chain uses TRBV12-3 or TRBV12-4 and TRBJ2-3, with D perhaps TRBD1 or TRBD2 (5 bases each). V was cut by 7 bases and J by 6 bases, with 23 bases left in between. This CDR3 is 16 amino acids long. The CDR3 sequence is CASIPRPAGGADTQYF. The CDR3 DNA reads TGTGCCAGCATTCCCAGACCCGCGGGTGGGGCGGATACGCAGTATTTT.

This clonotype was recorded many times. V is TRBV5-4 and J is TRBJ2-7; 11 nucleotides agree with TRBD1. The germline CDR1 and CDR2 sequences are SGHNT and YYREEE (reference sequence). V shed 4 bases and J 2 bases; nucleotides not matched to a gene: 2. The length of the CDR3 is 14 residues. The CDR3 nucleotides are TGTGCCAGCAGCATGGGACAGGGGGCCTACGAGCAGTACTTC. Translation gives CASSMGQGAYEQYF.